These 23 T cell receptor beta chains were all obtained from the same sample, sequenced in a study of T-cell reconstitution after alpha-beta-depleted transplantation in children. As it was prepared, the TCRbeta library received unique molecular identifiers. TCRdb analysed the PCR reads with MiXCR anew, one entry per CDR3 protein. The data hold some 840,000 distinct CDR3 sequences, with less than 20% observed a single time. This material consisted of PBMCs, mostly from graft donor cells, taken 360 days after TCRalphabeta/CD19-depleted stem cell transplant. These receptors all come from a male patient younger than 18 who had a stem cell transplant for acute lymphoblastic leukemia, so the T cells may come from the graft donor.

This chain connects TRBV5-1 to TRBJ2-1; D unclear. Deletions cut 4 bases from V and 0 bases from J, with 8 bases between. CDR3 size: 14 residues. Germline-derived CDR1 and CDR2 are SGHRS and YFSETQ. CDR3 sequence reads: CASSDKSSYNEQFF. The CDR3 nucleotides are TGCGCCAGCAGCGATAAAAGCTCCTACAATGAGCAGTTCTTC.

The V gene is TRBV20-1, the J gene TRBJ2-1; 7 nucleotides align to TRBD2. This CDR3 region has 16 residues. With V trimmed by 3 bases and J by 8 bases, 16 bases remained unmatched. CDR1 is DFQATT and CDR2 is SNEGSKA in the germline V gene (reference sequence). CDR3 sequence: CSASAAPGRAGHEQFF. The CDR3 nucleotides are TGCAGTGCTAGTGCCGCCCCGGGGAGGGCCGGGCATGAGCAGTTCTTC.

The J gene is TRBJ2-7, the V gene TRBV10-3, with TRBD2 matching over 10 bases. This CDR3 has 15 residues. Germline-derived CDR1 and CDR2 are ENHRY and SYGVKD. The J segment lost 0 bases and the V segment lost 6 bases, leaving 5 bases of the junction unmatched. CDR3 residues: CAISQSSGSSYEQYF. CDR3 nucleotides: TGTGCCATCAGCCAATCTAGCGGGAGCTCCTACGAGCAGTACTTC.

This chain joins TRBV12-3 or TRBV12-4 and TRBJ1-5, with 8 bases identical to TRBD1. The junction had 9 bases not matched to a gene; V was cut back by 6 bases and J by 5 bases. CDR3 length: 15 amino acids. Here the CDR3 reads CASSLFQGADQPQHF. CDR3 DNA sequence: TGTGCCAGCAGCTTATTCCAGGGGGCGGATCAGCCCCAGCATTTT.

CDR3 nucleotides: TGTGCCAGCAGTGAACCCAGGGATGCCGGGGAGCTGTTTTTT. Its protein product is CASSEPRDAGELFF. The rearrangement joins TRBV6-1 to TRBJ2-2, with D perhaps TRBD1 (5 bases). Looked up from germline, CDR1 is MNHNS and CDR2 is SASEGT. This CDR3 is 14 amino acids long. V was pared by 2 bases and J by 6 bases, with 10 bases between.

A word on this clonotype: A read error is possible here, since a much larger clone lies one base away. The V call is TRBV5-1, the J call TRBJ2-7; the match to TRBD2 covers 11 bases. CDR1 SGHRS and CDR2 YFSETQ come from the germline V gene. CDR3 length equals 16 residues. The CDR3 sequence: CASSLGGLAETYKQYF. The CDR3 region has the DNA TGCGCCAGCAGCTTGGGGGGACTAGCGGAGACCTACAAGCAGTACTTC.

This clonotype was recorded a few times. V gene TRBV20-1 combines with J gene TRBJ2-1, with D possibly being TRBD2 (5 bases). This CDR3 has 13 amino acids. V gave up 0 bases and J gave up 10 bases, with 13 bases separating them. Looked up from germline, CDR1 is DFQATT and CDR2 is SNEGSKA (reference sequence). CDR3 region: CSARESYGGEQFF. In nucleotides, the CDR3 is TGCAGTGCTAGAGAGTCCTACGGCGGGGAGCAGTTCTTC.

The chain recombines TRBV7-9 with TRBJ2-7, with 8 bases that match TRBD2. J gave up 7 bases and V 3 bases, and 17 bases lay outside the gene matches. Germline CDR1 reads SEHNR; CDR2 reads FQNEAQ (reference sequence). This CDR3 has 17 amino acids. The DNA of the CDR3 is TGTGCCAGCAGCTTGTTAGTTATGCGGGAGGAGCACCATGAGCAGTACTTC. It specifies CASSLLVMREEHHEQYF.

The chain recombines TRBV12-3 or TRBV12-4 with TRBJ2-1, with 8 bases lining up with TRBD1. The CDR3 runs to 15 residues. Trimming removed 6 bases from V and 5 bases from J; junction bases left unmatched: 9. The DNA of the CDR3 is TGTGCCAGCAGGACGGTGTGGACAGGGAACAATGAGCAGTTCTTC. As protein: CASRTVWTGNNEQFF.

V and J are TRBV20-1 and TRBJ2-7; 7 nucleotides match TRBD2. CDR3 size: 16 residues. Germline V gives CDR1 DFQATT, CDR2 SNEGSKA (reference sequence). V gave up 6 bases and J gave up 2 bases; unmatched junction bases: 16. The CDR3 loop is CSAKDLLASGAYEQYF. CDR3 sequence (DNA): TGCAGTGCCAAGGACCTACTAGCGAGCGGGGCCTACGAGCAGTACTTC.

In nucleotides, the CDR3 is TGCGCCAGCAGGCGTCGACTAGCGGGAGGTGTGACAGATACGCAGTATTTT. Translated: CASRRRLAGGVTDTQYF. This chain joins TRBV5-1 and TRBJ2-3, with 13 bases fitting TRBD2. After removal of 5 bases from V and 3 bases from J, the junction contained 9 bases not matched to a gene. Germline-derived CDR1 and CDR2 are SGHRS and YFSETQ. There are 17 residues in the CDR3.

This clonotype was seen only a few times. The chain employs TRBV28 and TRBJ2-7, with D perhaps TRBD2 (6 bases). V lost 4 bases to trimming and J lost 1 base, with 14 bases between them. The CDR3 sequence is 15 residues long. Germline CDR1 reads MDHEN; CDR2 reads SYDVKM. This CDR3 reads CASSYRLDPSYEQYF. The DNA for the CDR3 is TGTGCCAGCAGTTATAGACTAGACCCATCCTACGAGCAGTACTTC.

The gene calls are TRBV12-3 or TRBV12-4 and TRBJ2-7, with D possibly being TRBD1 (6 bases). The CDR3 totals 16 residues. The V gene lost 3 bases and the J gene lost 1 base, with 16 bases spanning the gap. CDR3 sequence reads: CASSFTGTPFSYEQYF. CDR3 sequence (DNA): TGTGCCAGCAGTTTTACCGGGACACCCTTTTCCTACGAGCAGTACTTC.

This clonotype was observed once. The V gene is TRBV4-2, the J gene TRBJ2-7; D remains unclear. V was clipped by 1 base and J by 6 bases, with 16 bases between them. Germline CDR1 LGHNA, CDR2 YNFKEQ. There are 15 residues in the CDR3. The CDR3 nucleotides read TGTGCCAGCAGCCAAGGGTTAGGAGAGAGCCTCGAGCAGTACTTC. Residues: CASSQGLGESLEQYF.

V gene TRBV5-1 combines with J gene TRBJ1-4, with D unclear. Trimming removed 8 bases at V and 3 bases at J, with 8 bases between. The germline V gene encodes CDR1 SGHRS and CDR2 YFSETQ. This CDR3 contains 12 residues. DNA of the CDR3: TGCGCCAGTCGCGCTGCTAATGAAAAACTGTTTTTT. Translation gives CASRAANEKLFF.

This clonotype was counted at least ten times. The V call is TRBV5-1, the J call TRBJ2-2; D ambiguous. The CDR3 has 13 residues. The germline gives CDR1 SGHRS, CDR2 YFSETQ. The germline V and J ends were trimmed by 7 bases and 1 base, with 8 bases remaining between them. The CDR3 sequence is CASLDLNTGELFF. The DNA for the CDR3 is TGCGCCAGCTTGGACCTGAACACCGGGGAGCTGTTTTTT.

This clonotype was found many times. V gene TRBV6-5 combines with J gene TRBJ2-7, with 11 bases identical to TRBD2. The trim removed 7 bases at V and 4 bases at J, leaving 6 bases unmatched. Germline CDR1 is MNHEY and CDR2 is SVGAGI. The CDR3 runs to 14 residues. The DNA of the CDR3 is TGTGCCAGCACCGGGACTAGCGGCACGTACGAGCAGTACTTC. Translating gives CASTGTSGTYEQYF.

This clonotype appeared a few times. This chain uses TRBV6-4 with TRBJ2-3; 13 positions match TRBD2. Trimming took 6 bases from V and 5 from J; bases not matched to a gene: 11. Per the germline V gene, CDR1 is MRHNA and CDR2 is SNTAGT. CDR3 length equals 17 residues. The CDR3 sequence is CASSMSGTSGMQDTQYF. CDR3 sequence (DNA): TGTGCCAGCAGCATGTCCGGGACTAGCGGGATGCAAGATACGCAGTATTTT.

J is TRBJ2-7 and V is TRBV23-1; possible D gene TRBD1, 6 bases. TRBV23-1 is placed among ORFs of uncertain function. Trimming stripped 7 bases from V and 3 bases from J, with 16 bases between. The CDR3 spans 14 residues. The CDR3 nucleotides read TGCGCCAGCACCCCTAACAGGGAAGGCTACGAGCAGTACTTC. Translation: CASTPNREGYEQYF.

This clonotype has a handful of counts. The chain couples TRBV7-9 to TRBJ2-5, with TRBD2 matching 8 bases. Per the germline V gene, CDR1 is SEHNR and CDR2 is FQNEAQ (reference sequence). With V trimmed by 3 bases and J by 5 bases, 14 bases remained unmatched. The CDR3 runs to 17 residues. DNA of the CDR3: TGTGCCAGCAGCTTCGGACTAAGCGGGAGTTCCCAGGAGACCCAGTACTTC. Its translation is CASSFGLSGSSQETQYF.

This clonotype has at least ten counts. This rearrangement joins TRBV29-1 to TRBJ2-2; D is undetermined. The CDR3 consists of 12 residues. V was clipped by 7 bases and J by 3 bases, with 9 bases between them. Germline V gene data show CDR1 as SQVTM and CDR2 as ANQGSEA. The CDR3 nucleotides read TGCAGCGCGGGTGGACACACCGGGGAGCTGTTTTTT. Amino acid sequence: CSAGGHTGELFF.

The chain joins TRBV5-1 to TRBJ2-3, with unresolved D. The V end was cut by 0 bases, the J end by 2 bases, with 10 bases between. Germline-derived CDR1 and CDR2 are SGHRS and YFSETQ. The CDR3 extends over 15 amino acids. Here the CDR3 DNA reads TGCGCCAGCAGCTTGGCGGTACCCCCCACAGATACGCAGTATTTT. The encoded protein is CASSLAVPPTDTQYF.

This clonotype has at least ten counts. This chain uses TRBV7-8 with TRBJ1-6; D ambiguous. CDR1 is SGHVS, CDR2 FQNEAQ, per germline. The ends were cut back, 1 base at V and 7 bases at J, with 8 bases in the middle. The CDR3 has 14 amino acids. CDR3 amino acids: CASSLGYSNSPLHF. The CDR3 DNA is TGTGCCAGCAGCTTAGGGTATTCGAATTCACCCCTCCACTTT.